This TCR beta chain was retrieved from a study of cytomegalovirus exposure and HLA in healthy donors. Here immunoSEQ multiplex PCR was the method, and the copy in TCRdb shows in-frame clones only, minus some. The sample shows about 240,000 clones, around 87% of them seen only once. Study-wide findings and caveats: Rarity marked most TCR sequences, yet some public TCRs occurred in many donors.

This CDR3 region has 14 residues. The V and J ends lost 2 bases and 7 bases respectively, with 15 bases between them. Germline V gene lookup returns CDR1 PRHDT and CDR2 FYEKMQ (reference sequence). Notes on this clone: Its cognate antigen is unknown.

The sample comprised PBMCs. The TCR was taken from a woman in her thirties in good health and CMV-seropositive. The chain employs TRBV13 and TRBJ2-7; D is possibly TRBD2 (5 bases). The CDR3 coding sequence is TGTGCCAGCAGCTTATTCTCTAGCCGTCTGGAGCAGTACTTC. Amino acid sequence: CASSLFSSRLEQYF.